Following are 18 T cell receptor beta chains from one sample sequenced in a study of CD8 T cells in Susac syndrome. An input of roughly 0.5 to 1 ug of RNA was subjected to reverse transcription using random hexamers. Each CDR3 protein is one row after TCRdb ran MiXCR on the immunoSEQ multiplex PCR reads. The table shows around 150,000 distinct CDR3 sequences, with 95% occurring only once. The sequenced material came from CD8+ T cells from PBMCs. These receptors all stem from a human donor with Susac syndrome.

The chain employs TRBV10-2 and TRBJ2-7; no reliable D call. Germline V gene data show CDR1 as WSHSY and CDR2 as SAAADI. Deletions cut 8 bases from V and 7 bases from J, with 9 bases between. The CDR3 sequence is 10 residues long. The CDR3 sequence: CASGSEEQYF. CDR3 bases: TGCGCCAGCGGATCAGAAGAGCAGTACTTC.

The chain carries TRBV28 and TRBJ1-1; 7 nucleotides match TRBD1. CDR1 is MDHEN and CDR2 is SYDVKM in the germline V gene. J gave up 2 bases and V 5 bases, and 8 bases lay outside the gene matches. This CDR3 is built from 15 residues. The CDR3 loop reads CASSGKDRFNTEAFF. The CDR3 bases are TGTGCCAGCAGTGGAAAGGACAGGTTTAACACTGAAGCTTTCTTT.

A single count supports this clonotype. The V gene is TRBV5-1, the J gene TRBJ1-1; D is ambiguous. V was shortened by 2 bases and J by 7 bases, with 12 bases between the two germline ends. The CDR3 length is 13 residues. Germline CDR1 reads SGHRS; CDR2 reads YFSETQ. The CDR3 region has the DNA TGCGCCAGCAGCTTAGGAGGGCTGAATGAAGCTTTCTTT. It yields the protein CASSLGGLNEAFF.

This sequence joins TRBV7-6 and TRBJ2-7, with 8 bases that match TRBD2. CDR1 and CDR2 (germline): SGHVS, FNYEAQ. The V segment lost 5 bases and the J segment 5 bases; nucleotides outside the gene matches: 8. The CDR3 loop spans 14 amino acids. The CDR3 nucleotides are TGTGCCAGCAGCCCAAGCGGGAGTTGGCACGAGCAGTACTTC. Translation gives CASSPSGSWHEQYF. The full variable domain, its missing parts supplied by reference TRBV7-6 and TRBJ2-7, is GAGVSQSPRYKVTKRGQDVALRCDPISGHVSLYWYRQALGQGPEFLTYFNYEAQQDKSGLPNDRFSAERPEGSISTLTIQRTEQRDSAMYRCASSPSGSWHEQYFGPGTRLTVT.

The rearrangement links TRBV7-9 to TRBJ1-3, with 7 bases aligning to TRBD1. This CDR3 region has 14 residues. J gave up 6 bases and V 5 bases, and 7 bases lay outside the gene matches. CDR1 is SEHNR and CDR2 is FQNEAQ in the germline V gene (reference sequence). The CDR3 sequence is CASSGGQVENTIYF. CDR3 nucleotide sequence: TGTGCCAGCAGCGGAGGACAGGTGGAAAACACCATATATTTT.

The V gene is TRBV29-1, the J gene TRBJ1-1, with D maybe TRBD1 (5 bases). The V gene's germline CDR1 is SQVTM and CDR2 ANQGSEA. V gave up 0 bases and J gave up 8 bases, with 16 bases separating them. The CDR3 runs to 14 residues. CDR3 protein: CSVEDQRKGTEAFF. DNA for the CDR3: TGCAGCGTTGAAGATCAAAGGAAGGGGACCGAAGCTTTCTTT. Full variable domain (outside the CDR3, taken from reference TRBV29-1 and TRBJ1-1): SAVISQKPSRDICQRGTSLTIQCQVDSQVTMMFWYRQQPGQSLTLIATANQGSEATYESGFVIDKFPISRPNLTFSTLTVSNMSPEDSSIYLCSVEDQRKGTEAFFGQGTRLTVV.

The chain combines TRBV20-1 with TRBJ2-3; unclear D gene. The CDR3 is made up of 14 amino acids. Looked up from germline, CDR1 is DFQATT and CDR2 is SNEGSKA (reference sequence). Trimming removed 0 bases at V and 1 base at J, with 8 bases between. CDR3 residues: CSARERSGTDTQYF. The CDR3, as DNA: TGCAGTGCTAGAGAGAGGAGTGGCACAGATACGCAGTATTTT.

This sequence joins TRBV7-9 and TRBJ2-7; maybe TRBD1 (6 bases). The V gene lost 3 bases and the J gene lost 5 bases, with 14 bases spanning the gap. The CDR3 loop spans 14 amino acids. Germline V gene sequence: CDR1 SEHNR, CDR2 FQNEAQ (reference sequence). CDR3 residues: CASSFFRGDNEQYF. CDR3 coding DNA: TGTGCCAGCAGCTTTTTCAGGGGTGACAACGAGCAGTACTTC. The full variable domain, rest sourced from reference TRBV7-9 and TRBJ2-7, is DTGVSQNPRHKITKRGQNVTFRCDPISEHNRLYWYRQTLGQGPEFLTYFQNEAQLEKSRLLSDRFSAERPKGSFSTLEIQRTEQGDSAMYLCASSFFRGDNEQYFGPGTRLTVT.

The genes are TRBV27 and TRBJ1-2; possible D gene TRBD1, 6 bases. The CDR3 runs to 14 residues. CDR1 is MNHEY, CDR2 SMNVEV, per germline (reference sequence). Trimming pared 4 bases from V and 4 bases from J, leaving 13 bases between. The CDR3 nucleotides are TGTGCCAGCAGTTCTACAGGGTGGGGCTATGGCTACACCTTC. The encoded protein is CASSSTGWGYGYTF.

The genes are TRBV29-1 and TRBJ2-5, with 9 bases matching TRBD1. CDR1 is SQVTM and CDR2 is ANQGSEA in the germline V gene. V shed 3 bases and J 5 bases; nucleotides not matched to a gene: 7. The length of the CDR3 is 14 residues. The CDR3 loop is CSVEGQGGEETQYF. The CDR3 coding sequence is TGCAGCGTTGAGGGACAGGGTGGGGAGGAGACCCAGTACTTC. The full variable domain, rest sourced from reference TRBV29-1 and TRBJ2-5, is SAVISQKPSRDICQRGTSLTIQCQVDSQVTMMFWYRQQPGQSLTLIATANQGSEATYESGFVIDKFPISRPNLTFSTLTVSNMSPEDSSIYLCSVEGQGGEETQYFGPGTRLLVL.

The chain links TRBV12-5 to TRBJ2-7; 9 positions agree with TRBD1. The CDR3 length is 15 residues. CDR1 is LGHNT, CDR2 FRNRAP, per germline. V trimming: 4 bases; J trimming: 3 bases; junction bases outside the gene matches: 7. The DNA of the CDR3 is TGTGCTAGTGGTTCCCGCGGACAGGGGTTCTACGAGCAGTACTTC. Its protein product is CASGSRGQGFYEQYF.

This sequence joins TRBV13 and TRBJ2-1; D not certain. The CDR3 totals 12 residues. Germline CDR1 PRHDT, CDR2 FYEKMQ (reference sequence). The germline V and J ends were trimmed by 4 bases and 10 bases, with 11 bases remaining between them. CDR3 bases: TGTGCCAGCAGCTATCTAAGGCCCGAGCAGTTCTTC. Protein product: CASSYLRPEQFF.

This sequence joins TRBV9 and TRBJ2-2, with D possibly called TRBD1 or TRBD2 (5 bases each). The CDR3 consists of 14 residues. Trimming cost V 1 base and J 6 bases, with 10 bases left between them. Looked up from germline, CDR1 is SGDLS and CDR2 is YYNGEE. The CDR3 region is CASSVPGRAGELFF. DNA of the CDR3: TGTGCCAGCAGCGTACCAGGGCGGGCCGGGGAGCTGTTTTTT.

The chain combines TRBV7-9 with TRBJ1-4, with a tentative D call TRBD1 (6 bases). V was trimmed by 4 bases and J by 4 bases, leaving 13 bases between them. Germline CDR1 reads SEHNR; CDR2 reads FQNEAQ (reference sequence). The CDR3 is 15 residues long. The CDR3 DNA reads TGTGCCAGCAGCTCCCCGGACAGCCTTAATGAAAAACTGTTTTTT. Translated, it gives CASSSPDSLNEKLFF.

The chain combines TRBV7-8 with TRBJ1-1; possible D gene TRBD1, 5 bases. The ends were cut back, 5 bases at V and 3 bases at J, with 7 bases in the middle. This CDR3 region has 12 residues. CDR1 SGHVS and CDR2 FQNEAQ come from the germline V gene. The CDR3 sequence is CASSEGDTEAFF. The DNA of the CDR3 is TGTGCCAGCAGCGAAGGGGACACTGAAGCTTTCTTT. The full variable domain, completed using reference TRBV7-8 and TRBJ1-1, is GAGVSQSPRYKVAKRGQDVALRCDPISGHVSLFWYQQALGQGPEFLTYFQNEAQLDKSGLPSDRFFAERPEGSVSTLKIQRTQQEDSAVYLCASSEGDTEAFFGQGTRLTVV.

V and J are TRBV12-3 or TRBV12-4 and TRBJ1-5; D possibly corresponds to TRBD1 (6 bases). The CDR3 length is 14 residues. Trimming took 5 bases from V and 7 from J, leaving 15 bases between them. The CDR3 loop is CASSPTGSRQPQHF. The CDR3 coding sequence is TGTGCCAGCAGTCCTACAGGGTCCAGGCAGCCCCAGCATTTT.

The chain employs TRBV6-5 and TRBJ1-1; TRBD1 matches 7 bases. Germline trimming cut 6 bases from V and 5 bases from J; bases unmatched to any gene: 6. In germline, CDR1 is MNHEY, CDR2 SVGAGI. This CDR3 is 13 amino acids long. The CDR3 sequence is CASRPTGVTEAFF. CDR3 in DNA: TGTGCCAGCAGACCCACAGGGGTTACTGAAGCTTTCTTT.

The chain couples TRBV7-9 to TRBJ1-2; D unclear. The V end was cut by 0 bases, the J end by 8 bases, with 10 bases between. The germline gives CDR1 SEHNR, CDR2 FQNEAQ (reference sequence). The CDR3 runs 13 residues. The CDR3 sequence is CASSLALRVGYTF. The CDR3 region has the DNA TGTGCCAGCAGCTTAGCGCTGAGGGTCGGCTACACCTTC.